This TCR beta chain stems from a study of blood T cell repertoires in COVID-19. Study as a whole: Some COVID-19 samples were acute and others convalescent; all came from the United States, Italy and Spain.

V was pared by 5 bases and J by 7 bases, with 17 bases between. CDR1 KGHSH and CDR2 LQKENI come from the germline V gene. The CDR3 totals 14 residues. The assay was immunoSEQ multiplex PCR, and TCRdb's table has in-frame clones only and misses some. The repertoire holds a few hundred thousand clones, with around 90% as singletons. What was sequenced was peripheral blood. The V and J genes are TRBV18 and TRBJ1-1, with D perhaps TRBD1 (6 bases). This receptor was identified in a woman aged 60-70 years with COVID-19, enrolled during active disease. The CDR3 reads CASSAAGTPSEAFF. The CDR3, as DNA: TGTGCCAGCTCAGCTGCCGGGACACCTAGTGAAGCTTTCTTT.